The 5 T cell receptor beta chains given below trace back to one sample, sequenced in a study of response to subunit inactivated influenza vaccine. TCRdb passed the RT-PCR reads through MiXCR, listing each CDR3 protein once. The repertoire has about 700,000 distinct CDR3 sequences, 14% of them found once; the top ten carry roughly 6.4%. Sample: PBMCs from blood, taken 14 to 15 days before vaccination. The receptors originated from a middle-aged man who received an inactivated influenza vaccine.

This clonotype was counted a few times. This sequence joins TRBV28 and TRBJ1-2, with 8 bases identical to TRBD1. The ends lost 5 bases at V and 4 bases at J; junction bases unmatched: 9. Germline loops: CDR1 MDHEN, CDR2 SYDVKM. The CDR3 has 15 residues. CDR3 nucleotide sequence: TGTGCCAGCAGTCAAACAGGGGGTCCGCCCTATGGCTACACCTTC. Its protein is CASSQTGGPPYGYTF.

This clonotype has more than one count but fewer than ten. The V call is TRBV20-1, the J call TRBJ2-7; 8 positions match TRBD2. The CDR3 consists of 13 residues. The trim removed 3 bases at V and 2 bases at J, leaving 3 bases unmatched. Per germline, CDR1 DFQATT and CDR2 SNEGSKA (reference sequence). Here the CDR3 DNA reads TGCAGTGCTAGCACTAGCGGAACCTACGAGCAGTACTTC. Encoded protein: CSASTSGTYEQYF.

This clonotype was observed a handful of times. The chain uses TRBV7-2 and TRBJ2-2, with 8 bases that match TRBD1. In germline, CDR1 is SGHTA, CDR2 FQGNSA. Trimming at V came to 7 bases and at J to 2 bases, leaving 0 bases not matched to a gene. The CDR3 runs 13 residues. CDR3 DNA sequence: TGTGCCAGCACAGGGGGCAACACCGGGGAGCTGTTTTTT. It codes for CASTGGNTGELFF.

CDR3 bases: TGTGCCAGCTCACCCAAGACTAGCGGGACGACCTACAATGAGCAGTTCTTC. Amino acids: CASSPKTSGTTYNEQFF. The chain employs TRBV18 and TRBJ2-1; TRBD2 agrees at 11 bases. V trimming: 3 bases; J trimming: 2 bases; junction bases outside the gene matches: 6. The CDR3 length is 17 residues. Per germline, CDR1 KGHSH and CDR2 LQKENI.

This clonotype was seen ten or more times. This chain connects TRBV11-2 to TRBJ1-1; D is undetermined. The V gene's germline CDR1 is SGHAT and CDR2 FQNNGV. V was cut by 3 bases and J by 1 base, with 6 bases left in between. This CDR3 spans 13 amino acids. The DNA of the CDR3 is TGTGCCAGCAGCTTTCGGGGGAACACTGAAGCTTTCTTT. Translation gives CASSFRGNTEAFF.